The present entry profiles one T cell receptor (beta chain) with its context. The antigen remains undetermined. The record originates from a study of cytomegalovirus exposure and HLA in healthy donors. Overall study findings and caveats: The study found most TCR sequences rare, yet found some public TCRs in many donors. In a later analysis, a missense DCLRE1C variant was linked to TCR beta V- and J-gene trimming. Sequencing had likely introduced a cluster of highly shared sequence variants as an artifact.

PCR employed 60 Vbeta and 13 Jbeta primers. Sequencing used immunoSEQ multiplex PCR; TCRdb keeps in-frame clones, though not all of them. Counted here are around 100,000 clones, around 68% occurring once; the ten biggest clones make up approximately 4.8%. The CDR3 consists of 15 residues. The germline CDR1 and CDR2 sequences are MNHEY and SVGAGI. Trimming removed 0 bases from V and 0 bases from J, with 8 bases in between. The specimen sequenced was PBMCs. The clonotype was recovered from a human donor in good health. The chain couples TRBV6-5 to TRBJ1-1; the D is unclear. CDR3 region: CASSYSSRVNTEAFF. DNA for the CDR3: TGTGCCAGCAGTTACTCTTCGCGGGTGAACACTGAAGCTTTCTTT.